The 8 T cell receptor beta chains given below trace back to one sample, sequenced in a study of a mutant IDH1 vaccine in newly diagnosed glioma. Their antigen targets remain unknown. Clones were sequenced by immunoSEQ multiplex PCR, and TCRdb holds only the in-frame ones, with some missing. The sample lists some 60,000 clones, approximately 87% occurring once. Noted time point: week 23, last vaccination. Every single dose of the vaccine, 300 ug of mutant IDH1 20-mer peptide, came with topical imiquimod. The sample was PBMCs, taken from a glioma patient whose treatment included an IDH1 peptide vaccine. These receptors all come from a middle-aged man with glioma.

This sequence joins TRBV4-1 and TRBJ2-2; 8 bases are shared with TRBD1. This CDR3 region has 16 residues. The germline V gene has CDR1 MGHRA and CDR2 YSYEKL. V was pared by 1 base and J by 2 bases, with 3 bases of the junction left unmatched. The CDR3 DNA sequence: TGCGCCAGCAGCCAAGGACAGGGGCTCAACACCGGGGAGCTGTTTTTT. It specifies CASSQGQGLNTGELFF.

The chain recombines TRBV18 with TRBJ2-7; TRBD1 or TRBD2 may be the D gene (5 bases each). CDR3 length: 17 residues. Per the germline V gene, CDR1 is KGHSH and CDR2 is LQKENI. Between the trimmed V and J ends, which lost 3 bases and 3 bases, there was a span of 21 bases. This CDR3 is CASSPTNGASRLYEQYF. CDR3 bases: TGTGCCAGCTCACCTACCAATGGGGCTAGCCGCCTCTACGAGCAGTACTTC. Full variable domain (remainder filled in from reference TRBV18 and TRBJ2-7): NAGVMQNPRHLVRRRGQEARLRCSPMKGHSHVYWYRQLPEEGLKFMVYLQKENIIDESGMPKERFSAEFPKEGPSILRIQQVVRGDSAAYFCASSPTNGASRLYEQYFGPGTRLTVT.

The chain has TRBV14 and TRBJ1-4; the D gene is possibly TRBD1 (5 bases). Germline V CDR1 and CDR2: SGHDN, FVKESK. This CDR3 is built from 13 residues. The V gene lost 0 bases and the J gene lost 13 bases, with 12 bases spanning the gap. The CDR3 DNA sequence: TGTGCCAGCAGCCAAGATCAGGGACTCGGACTGTTTTTT. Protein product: CASSQDQGLGLFF.

The CDR3 is CASSQDYGYTF. DNA for the CDR3: TGCGCCAGCAGCCAAGACTATGGCTACACCTTC. This chain connects TRBV4-1 to TRBJ1-2; D is unclear. This CDR3 contains 11 residues. CDR1 and CDR2 from the germline V gene are MGHRA and YSYEKL. V was trimmed by 0 bases and J by 4 bases, leaving 0 bases between them.

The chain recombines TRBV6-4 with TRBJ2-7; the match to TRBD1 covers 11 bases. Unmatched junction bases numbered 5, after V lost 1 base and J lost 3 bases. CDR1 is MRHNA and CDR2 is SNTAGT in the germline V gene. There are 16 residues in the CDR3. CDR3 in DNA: TGTGCCAGCAGTGACTTCCGGGACAGGGGGATCTACGAGCAGTACTTC. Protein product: CASSDFRDRGIYEQYF.

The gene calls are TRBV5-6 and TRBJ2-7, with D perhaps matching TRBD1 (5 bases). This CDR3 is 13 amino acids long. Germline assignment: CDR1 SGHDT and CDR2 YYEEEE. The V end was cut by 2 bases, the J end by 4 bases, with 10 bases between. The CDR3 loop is CASSLISGYEQYF. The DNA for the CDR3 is TGTGCCAGCAGCTTAATTTCAGGGTACGAGCAGTACTTC.

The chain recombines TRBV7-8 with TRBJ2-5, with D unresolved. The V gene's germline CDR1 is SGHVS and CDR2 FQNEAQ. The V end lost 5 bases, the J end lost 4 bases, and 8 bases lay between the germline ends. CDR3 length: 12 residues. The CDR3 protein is CASSHNRETQYF. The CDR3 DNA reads TGTGCCAGCAGCCACAATCGAGAGACCCAGTACTTC. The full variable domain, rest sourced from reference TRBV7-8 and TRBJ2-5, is GAGVSQSPRYKVAKRGQDVALRCDPISGHVSLFWYQQALGQGPEFLTYFQNEAQLDKSGLPSDRFFAERPEGSVSTLKIQRTQQEDSAVYLCASSHNRETQYFGPGTRLLVL.

CDR3 loop: CASSSSAEQYF. The CDR3 bases are TGTGCCAGCAGCTCGTCGGCCGAGCAGTACTTC. V is TRBV11-2 and J is TRBJ2-7; D remains ambiguous. The CDR3 loop spans 11 amino acids. The germline CDR1 and CDR2 sequences are SGHAT and FQNNGV. Trimming shortened V by 4 bases and J by 6 bases, and 7 bases separated the two germline ends.